This is a list of T cell receptor beta chains from one sample in a study of CXCR4 blockade with PD-1 therapy in pancreatic cancer. The table came from immunoSEQ multiplex PCR; TCRdb's copy has only in-frame clones and leaves some out. The data show approximately 450 clones, about 73% seen once. Sample: tumor tissue, taken before culture. The origin of the receptors is a human donor with pancreatic ductal adenocarcinoma. The CDR3 runs from the conserved cysteine through the conserved F or W. D genes are given only for firm matches. Clone size appears in some rows only: once, few, many, or a class for an expanded clone.

clone_size j_call d_call v_call cdr3_aa cdr3_nt
. TRBJ2-3 . TRBV11-3 CASSLGTGDTDTQYF TGTGCCAGCAGCCTAGGGACCGGGGACACAGATACGCAGTATTTT
. TRBJ1-2 TRBD1 TRBV6-8 CASSPTGQLDYGYTF TGTGCCAGCAGTCCGACAGGGCAATTAGACTATGGCTACACCTTC
once TRBJ2-5 . TRBV6-8 CASRGTEETQYF TGTGCCAGCAGGGGTACGGAAGAGACCCAGTACTTC
few TRBJ2-7 . TRBV19 CASSIFGEQYF TGTGCCAGTAGTATATTCGGCGAGCAGTACTTC
few TRBJ1-5 . TRBV19 CASSIRRIDQPQHF TGTGCCAGTAGTATAAGGCGGATAGATCAGCCCCAGCATTTT
. TRBJ1-1 TRBD1 TRBV19 CANGQGVNTKAFF TGTGCCAATGGACAGGGAGTGAACACTAAAGCTTTCTTT
. TRBJ2-1 TRBD2 TRBV6-7 CASSILAGGLDEQFF TGTGCCAGCAGCATACTAGCGGGAGGCTTAGATGAGCAGTTCTTC
hyperexpanded TRBJ2-3 TRBD1 TRBV6-8 CASSREGAVIDTQYF TGTGCCAGCAGCCGAGAGGGGGCCGTCATAGATACGCAGTATTTT
. TRBJ2-5 . TRBV10-2 CASSGGWVGETQYF TGCGCCAGCAGTGGAGGTTGGGTTGGAGAGACCCAGTACTTC
. TRBJ1-3 . TRBV18 CASSPGRSGNTIYF TGTGCCAGCTCACCCGGGAGGTCTGGAAACACCATATATTTT
. TRBJ1-4 . TRBV11-3 CASSLKSGTNEKLFF TGTGCCAGCAGCTTGAAAAGTGGAACTAATGAAAAACTGTTTTTT
. TRBJ1-2 . TRBV19 CASSHRQLNYGYTF TGTGCCAGTAGCCATAGACAGCTTAACTATGGCTACACCTTC
. TRBJ2-1 TRBD1 TRBV19 CASSTRGTGYNEQFF TGTGCCAGTAGTACCCGCGGGACAGGATACAATGAGCAGTTCTTC
. TRBJ2-1 . TRBV18 CASSPQSRNNEQFF TGTGCCAGCTCACCACAGAGCAGGAACAATGAGCAGTTCTTC
. TRBJ2-1 TRBD1 TRBV25-1 CASSEYGDRVYEQFF TGTGCCAGCAGTGAATACGGGGACAGGGTCTATGAGCAGTTCTTC
. TRBJ2-6 . TRBV6-8 CASSPGSWNVLTF TGTGCCAGCAGCCCGGGGTCCTGGAACGTCCTGACTTTC
. TRBJ2-3 . TRBV15 CATSPAGGRADTQYF TGTGCCACCAGCCCTGCCGGGGGAAGGGCAGATACGCAGTATTTT
. TRBJ2-2 . TRBV10-2 CASSYSGSGSNTGELFF TGCGCCAGCAGTTACTCCGGGAGCGGTTCGAACACCGGGGAGCTGTTTTTT
. TRBJ1-5 . TRBV10-2 CASRGHSNQPQHF TGCGCCAGCCGGGGGCACAGCAATCAGCCCCAGCATTTT
. TRBJ2-1 TRBD1 TRBV28 CASRRTGTGDHEQFF TGTGCCAGCAGAAGAACCGGGACAGGGGACCATGAGCAGTTCTTC
few TRBJ2-6 . TRBV6-8 CASRPGTPGANVLTF TGTGCCAGCAGGCCCGGAACCCCTGGGGCCAACGTCCTGACTTTC